This passage covers 22 T cell receptor beta chains from one sample sequenced in a study of T cell clonotyping in hematopoietic cell transplantation (dated by TCRdb to the early 2020s). The library was prepared using the immunoSEQ multiplex PCR assay. As stored in TCRdb, this immuneACCESS dataset retains in-frame rearrangements with V and J assigned. A fraction of the clones does not appear; measured against another copy, unresolved V genes explain less than half of the discrepancy, and the remainder lacks a known reason. Recorded for this sample are around 5,000 clones; around 77% of them occurred a single time. The top ten constitute roughly a quarter of the sample. The time point label here, explained by the study, means: 100 days after allo-HCT. The sequenced sample was PBMCs, obtained 100 days after allogeneic stem cell transplant. These TCRs come from a female patient in her 50s who had an allogeneic stem cell transplant, so the T cells may come from the graft donor. Some clones in this sample may be carry-over from other donors' samples.

This chain uses TRBV5-4 with TRBJ2-1; the match to TRBD2 covers 7 bases. The CDR3 consists of 14 residues. Germline-derived CDR1 and CDR2 are SGHNT and YYREEE (reference sequence). J lost 14 bases, V lost 1 base, and 12 bases had no gene match. CDR3 in amino acids: CASSLRGGPSPEFF. The CDR3 DNA follows: TGTGCCAGCAGCTTGCGGGGAGGGCCTTCCCCCGAGTTCTTC.

CDR3 DNA: TGTGCCAGCAGCCCTCCGACAGCGGGCTCTTACGAGCAGTACTTC. Protein product: CASSPPTAGSYEQYF. The chain is built from TRBV28 and TRBJ2-7; possible D gene TRBD2, 6 bases. V was pared by 6 bases and J by 4 bases, with 19 bases between. CDR1 and CDR2 from the germline V gene are MDHEN and SYDVKM. The CDR3 length is 15 residues.

The chain joins TRBV5-1 to TRBJ2-1, with D tentatively TRBD1 or TRBD2 (5 bases each). V was pared by 4 bases and J by 7 bases, with 18 bases between. Per the germline V gene, CDR1 is SGHRS and CDR2 is YFSETQ. This CDR3 region has 15 residues. The CDR3 is CASSLGPYPTNEQFF. CDR3 nucleotides: TGCGCCAGCAGCCTGGGACCCTACCCTACGAATGAGCAGTTCTTC. Combining the CDR3 with reference TRBV5-1 and TRBJ2-1 gives the whole variable domain KAGVTQTPRYLIKTRGQQVTLSCSPISGHRSVSWYQQTPGQGLQFLFEYFSETQRNKGNFPGRFSGRQFSNSRSEMNVSTLELGDSALYLCASSLGPYPTNEQFFGPGTRLTVL.

This clone was found a few times. The chain recombines TRBV9 with TRBJ2-1; 10 bases align to TRBD1. The CDR3 runs to 17 residues. With V trimmed by 0 bases and J by 3 bases, 6 bases remained unmatched. Germline assignment: CDR1 SGDLS and CDR2 YYNGEE. CDR3 residues: CASSVVGQGVFYNEQFF. CDR3 in DNA: TGTGCCAGCAGCGTAGTAGGACAGGGGGTTTTCTACAATGAGCAGTTCTTC.

V gene TRBV25-1 combines with J gene TRBJ2-4, with D perhaps assigned TRBD1 or TRBD2 (5 bases each). Trimming took off 3 bases at V and 6 bases at J, with 9 bases between the two ends. The CDR3 extends over 13 amino acids. Germline CDR1 MGHDK, CDR2 SYGVNS. This chain's CDR3 is CASSESGPNIQYF. CDR3 bases: TGTGCCAGCAGTGAGTCGGGGCCAAACATTCAGTACTTC.

The V and J genes are TRBV21-1 and TRBJ1-1; TRBD1 is taken as the D call from the table, unchecked against the DNA. TRBV21-1 is classified as a pseudogene. The CDR3 runs to 14 residues. Written as DNA, the CDR3 is TGTGCCAGCAGCTACCGGACAGGGGAAACTGAAGCTTTCTTT. Translated, it gives CASSYRTGETEAFF.

The chain is built from TRBV5-4 and TRBJ2-1, with D tentatively TRBD2 (7 bases). CDR1 is SGHNT, CDR2 YYREEE, per germline (reference sequence). V lost 4 bases, J lost 6 bases, and 20 bases lay in between. The CDR3 totals 16 residues. The CDR3 nucleotides are TGTGCCAGCAGCGCCCTAGGGGGAGGGCTTTTCAATGAGCAGTTCTTC. Translated, it gives CASSALGGGLFNEQFF.

The table lists this clone with a count of one. This chain joins TRBV4-1 and TRBJ2-2, with 13 bases lining up with TRBD2. Unmatched junction bases numbered 13, after V lost 5 bases and J lost 7 bases. Germline V gives CDR1 MGHRA, CDR2 YSYEKL. The CDR3 is made up of 18 amino acids. The CDR3 reads CASSSQGLAGTAGGELFF. Written as DNA, the CDR3 is TGCGCCAGCAGCTCCCAGGGACTAGCGGGAACCGCGGGCGGGGAGCTGTTTTTT.

The chain combines TRBV11-3 with TRBJ1-4, with 7 bases matching TRBD1. The germline V gene encodes CDR1 SGHNT and CDR2 YENEEA. J lost 8 bases, V lost 5 bases, and 8 bases had no gene match. This CDR3 comprises 14 residues. CDR3 region: CASSRNRGREKLFF. CDR3 coding DNA: TGTGCCAGCAGCCGTAACAGGGGACGCGAAAAACTGTTTTTT.

The genes are TRBV30 and TRBJ1-3; 7 bases fit TRBD1. The length of the CDR3 is 15 residues. The germline gives CDR1 GTSNPN, CDR2 SVGIG (reference sequence). The V segment lost 0 bases and the J segment 0 bases; nucleotides outside the gene matches: 2. In DNA, the CDR3 is TGTGCCTGGAGTGTTGGGACAGCCTCTGGAAACACCATATATTTT. Its translation: CAWSVGTASGNTIYF.

The gene calls are TRBV7-9 and TRBJ2-5; a weak D match, TRBD1 (6 bases). The J call may be faulty, since TRBJ2-7 better matches the DNA end. The CDR3 runs to 13 residues. The germline V gene encodes CDR1 SEHNR and CDR2 FQNEAQ (reference sequence). The CDR3 nucleotides are TGTGCCAGCCTCGGGGACACCTCCTACGAGCAGTACTTC. It is translated as CASLGDTSYEQYF.

The chain couples TRBV7-3 to TRBJ2-7, with a tentative D call TRBD2 (6 bases). The ends were cut back, 4 bases at V and 7 bases at J, with 23 bases in the middle. The CDR3 totals 16 residues. CDR1 and CDR2 from the germline V gene are SGHTA and FQGTGA. CDR3 bases: TGTGCCAGCAGCTCACCGCGGGATAGAGGTGGATTAGAGCAGTACTTC. Its translation is CASSSPRDRGGLEQYF.

The chain uses TRBV4-3 and TRBJ2-5, with no clear D. Germline assignment: CDR1 LGHNA and CDR2 YSLEER. The CDR3 consists of 13 residues. V was shortened by 2 bases and J by 7 bases, with 11 bases between the two germline ends. The CDR3 DNA is TGCGCCAGCAGCCAAACAGTCACGGGGACCCAGTACTTC. Translating it yields CASSQTVTGTQYF.

This sequence joins TRBV7-8 and TRBJ2-5; no firm D call. Per germline, CDR1 SGHVS and CDR2 FQNEAQ. The CDR3 covers 16 residues. The ends were cut back, 1 base at V and 0 bases at J, with 12 bases in the middle. In DNA, the CDR3 is TGTGCCAGCAGCTTAGGTGCCTCCCCGTACCAAGAGACCCAGTACTTC. Encoded protein: CASSLGASPYQETQYF.

This chain links TRBV4-3 with TRBJ2-1; D is ambiguous. The CDR3 extends over 16 amino acids. Germline CDR1 and CDR2: LGHNA and YSLEER. Trimming left V 5 bases short and J 7 bases short, with 21 bases between. The DNA of the CDR3 is TGCGCCAGCAGCAGGGTGAGTAGCAGTATTTGGAATGAGCAGTTCTTC. It yields the protein CASSRVSSSIWNEQFF.

This chain uses TRBV5-1 with TRBJ1-4; D is unclear. Germline V gene sequence: CDR1 SGHRS, CDR2 YFSETQ. Trimming shortened V by 0 bases and J by 0 bases, and 9 bases separated the two germline ends. This CDR3 has 16 amino acids. DNA of the CDR3: TGCGCCAGCAGCTTGGGCCCCACGGCAACTAATGAAAAACTGTTTTTT. Protein: CASSLGPTATNEKLFF. The whole variable domain, filled in from reference TRBV5-1 and TRBJ1-4, reads KAGVTQTPRYLIKTRGQQVTLSCSPISGHRSVSWYQQTPGQGLQFLFEYFSETQRNKGNFPGRFSGRQFSNSRSEMNVSTLELGDSALYLCASSLGPTATNEKLFFGSGTQLSVL.

The gene calls are TRBV4-3 and TRBJ2-3; perhaps TRBD1 as D (6 bases). The CDR3 consists of 15 residues. Germline assignment: CDR1 LGHNA and CDR2 YSLEER. The V end was cut by 0 bases, the J end by 1 base, with 8 bases between. For the CDR3, the DNA is TGCGCCAGCAGCCAAGATAAGGGGGGCACAGATACGCAGTATTTT. Protein: CASSQDKGGTDTQYF.

V and J are TRBV5-1 and TRBJ2-4; 9 bases match TRBD2. CDR3 length: 17 amino acids. V was clipped by 0 bases and J by 4 bases; unmatched bases: 8. Germline values: CDR1 SGHRS, CDR2 YFSETQ. The CDR3 sequence is CASSLAAAGGLKNIQYF. DNA for the CDR3: TGCGCCAGCAGCTTGGCCGCAGCGGGGGGATTGAAAAACATTCAGTACTTC.

The genes are TRBV5-1 and TRBJ1-4; D remains ambiguous. There are 14 residues in the CDR3. V shed 1 base and J shed 4 bases, with 8 bases lying between them. Germline CDR1 and CDR2: SGHRS and YFSETQ. The CDR3 reads CASSLTANNEKLFF. The CDR3 DNA follows: TGCGCCAGCAGCTTGACAGCCAATAATGAAAAACTGTTTTTT.

The gene calls are TRBV27 and TRBJ2-7, with 9 positions matching TRBD2. V lost 6 bases and J lost 3; bases outside the gene matches: 12. There are 16 residues in the CDR3. The germline V gene has CDR1 MNHEY and CDR2 SMNVEV (reference sequence). The CDR3, as DNA: TGTGCCAGCAGAGGGTTGCGGGAGGGCCAGGACTACGAGCAGTACTTC. Its translation: CASRGLREGQDYEQYF.

The chain uses TRBV14 and TRBJ1-2; D is uncertain. Germline V CDR1 and CDR2: SGHDN, FVKESK. V lost 2 bases, J lost 10 bases, and 14 bases lay in between. CDR3 length: 13 residues. Here the CDR3 DNA reads TGTGCCAGCAGCCAAAATCCTATATGGGCCTACACCTTC. Its protein is CASSQNPIWAYTF.

This clone is a singleton in its sample. This chain connects TRBV7-9 to TRBJ1-5; weak D call: TRBD1 (5 bases). The CDR3 contains 13 residues. From germline, CDR1 is SEHNR and CDR2 FQNEAQ (reference sequence). Trimming removed 3 bases from V and 6 bases from J, with 9 bases in between. The DNA for the CDR3 is TGTGCCAGCAGCTTTAAGGGGAGTCAGCCCCAGCATTTT. Amino acids: CASSFKGSQPQHF.